Here is one TCR beta chain with its context. Antigen unknown. Amplified TCR beta CDR3 regions came from RNA transcripts. A set of HTBI primers served as the primers for a first-round RT-PCR of the TCR CDR3. One entry per CDR3 protein, called by TCRdb with MiXCR from the multiplex PCR reads. The table lists a few hundred thousand distinct CDR3 sequences, about 16% of them singletons. The V and J ends lost 0 bases and 8 bases respectively, with 13 bases between them. Per germline, CDR1 LGHNA and CDR2 YNFKEQ. The CDR3 totals 15 residues. The data are from a study of T cells in Graves' hyperthyroidism and ophthalmopathy. Study context: Any treatment followed the collection of peripheral blood at initial diagnosis. Study-level points and caveats: In validation, the model predicted ophthalmopathy. These predictions came a median about 6.5 months before onset. Most clonotypes expanded in thyroid above 0.001 were likewise present in blood.

A patient was excluded if there was uncontrolled infection, other autoimmune disease, pregnancy or lactation. The sequenced material came from blood. This TCR came from a woman aged 30 to 39 with Graves' ophthalmopathy. The chain carries TRBV4-2 and TRBJ1-4; possibly TRBD1 for D (6 bases). This chain's CDR3 is CASSQDPQGHEKLFF. DNA for the CDR3: TGTGCCAGCAGCCAAGATCCCCAGGGGCACGAAAAACTGTTTTTT.